This TCR beta chain was recovered during a study of cytomegalovirus exposure and HLA in healthy donors. This clone appeared a few times. Other DNA sequences in the same sample also yield this CDR3. V lost 10 bases, J lost 0 bases, and 12 bases lay in between. Per the germline V gene, CDR1 is SNHLY and CDR2 is FYNNEI. The CDR3 extends over 13 amino acids. 60 Vbeta and 13 Jbeta primers were used in PCR. Profiling relied on immunoSEQ multiplex PCR, and the TCRdb table lists in-frame clones only, not all of them. The sample has some 180,000 clones, more than 60% seen once. Sequences were obtained from PBMCs. The chain uses TRBV2 and TRBJ1-2; D perhaps matches TRBD1 (6 bases). This TCR was recovered from a man aged 18 to 29 in good health and CMV-seronegative. In DNA form, the CDR3 reads TGTGCCACAGGACAGTCGCCTAACTATGGCTACACCTTC. Protein product: CATGQSPNYGYTF.